This TCR beta chain was observed in a study of siplizumab effects on memory and regulatory T cells. Study-level points and caveats: Among alloreactive clones, only a minor fraction mapped to unstimulated subsets. It was not possible to assign a naive or memory phenotype to roughly 75-96% of proliferating CD4+ or CD8+ clones.

Trimming shortened V by 4 bases and J by 3 bases, and 7 bases separated the two germline ends. This CDR3 has 13 residues. The germline CDR1 and CDR2 sequences are SNHLY and FYNNEI. With regard to this clone: Its antigen is still unknown.

Produced via immunoSEQ multiplex PCR; TCRdb's table is partial and in-frame only. The data hold about 120,000 clones, with around 95% observed a single time. The clonotype comes from a human donor in good health. The chain has TRBV2 and TRBJ1-5, with D unclear. The source material was non-Treg CD4+ T cells sorted from blood. The CDR3 spells CASSGEPNQPQHF. The CDR3 DNA reads TGTGCCAGCAGTGGGGAACCCAATCAGCCCCAGCATTTT.